Each of the 14 T cell receptor beta chains below was sequenced from the same sample in a study of T cell repertoires in cytomegalovirus infection. For these TCRs, the target antigens are not known. A single record per CDR3 protein comes from TCRdb applying MiXCR to the reads. This sample carries about 150,000 distinct CDR3 sequences, 30% to 40% of them seen once, and the ten largest clones take about 50%. The specimen comprised CD8+ T cells from cultured PBMCs, sampled from culture after CMV antigen stimulation. The receptors here all came from a human donor in good health (CMV status not recorded). Some clones in this sample may be carry-over from other donors' samples.

This chain connects TRBV4-1 to TRBJ1-1; D call uncertain. Trimming cost V 3 bases and J 5 bases, with 13 bases left between them. The CDR3 is 14 amino acids. Germline lookup yields CDR1 MGHRA and CDR2 YSYEKL. The CDR3 spells CASSQLHGRTEAFF. The CDR3 DNA reads TGCGCCAGCAGCCAGTTGCATGGCCGGACTGAAGCTTTCTTT.

This chain links TRBV4-1 with TRBJ2-5; TRBD2 aligns across 9 bases. The V gene end was trimmed by 4 bases and the J gene end by 0 bases; junction bases not matched to a gene: 6. Germline V gene sequence: CDR1 MGHRA, CDR2 YSYEKL. CDR3 length equals 16 residues. The CDR3 bases are TGCGCCAGCAGCCTCAGACTAGCGGCCTACCAAGAGACCCAGTACTTC. Residues: CASSLRLAAYQETQYF.

The rearrangement uses TRBV2 and TRBJ1-6; 7 bases line up with TRBD1. This CDR3 spans 15 amino acids. V shed 6 bases and J 5 bases; nucleotides not matched to a gene: 7. From germline, CDR1 is SNHLY and CDR2 FYNNEI. Written as DNA, the CDR3 is TGTGCCAGCAGCGGCAGGGGGTTCAATAATTCACCCCTCCACTTT. Protein: CASSGRGFNNSPLHF.

V and J are TRBV6-1 and TRBJ1-2, with a tentative D call TRBD1 (5 bases). V lost 5 bases to trimming and J lost 4 bases, with 11 bases between them. There are 13 residues in the CDR3. Germline V CDR1 and CDR2: MNHNS, SASEGT. CDR3 nucleotide sequence: TGTGCCAGCAGTTACCAGGGTACCTATGGCTACACCTTC. This translates into CASSYQGTYGYTF.

The V and J genes are TRBV27 and TRBJ2-4; D possibly matches TRBD1 or TRBD2 (5 bases each). The germline V gene encodes CDR1 MNHEY and CDR2 SMNVEV (reference sequence). This CDR3 has 15 residues. V gave up 4 bases and J gave up 3 bases, with 13 bases separating them. The CDR3 region is CASSSGQGVKNIQYF. The CDR3, as DNA: TGTGCCAGCAGTTCGGGGCAGGGAGTCAAAAACATTCAGTACTTC.

J is TRBJ2-7 and V is TRBV20-1; D remains ambiguous. V lost 3 bases and J lost 5, with 17 bases in between. The CDR3 sequence is 14 residues long. Per the germline V gene, CDR1 is DFQATT and CDR2 is SNEGSKA (reference sequence). The CDR3 nucleotides are TGCAGTGCTAGCCAGGATTTCAGGTCTGACGAGCAGTACTTC. This sequence encodes CSASQDFRSDEQYF.

This clonotype was counted a few times. The chain recombines TRBV6-5 with TRBJ2-2; D call uncertain. V shed 4 bases and J shed 5 bases, with 8 bases lying between them. This CDR3 is 13 amino acids long. CDR1 and CDR2 from the germline V gene are MNHEY and SVGAGI. This CDR3 reads CASSWLWTGELFF. CDR3 bases: TGTGCCAGCAGTTGGTTGTGGACCGGGGAGCTGTTTTTT.

The rearrangement joins TRBV29-1 to TRBJ2-1; 9 nucleotides line up with TRBD2. The CDR3 extends over 12 amino acids. The V and J ends lost 5 bases and 8 bases, in that order; junction bases with no gene match: 4. Germline assignment: CDR1 SQVTM and CDR2 ANQGSEA. CDR3 coding DNA: TGCAGCGTTAGGCGGGGGGGCGATGAGCAGTTCTTC. Residues: CSVRRGGDEQFF.

J is TRBJ2-1 and V is TRBV6-5; D possibly corresponds to TRBD1 (5 bases). CDR3 length: 14 amino acids. In germline, CDR1 is MNHEY, CDR2 SVGAGI. Trimming shortened V by 9 bases and J by 0 bases, and 12 bases separated the two germline ends. This chain's CDR3 is CASTSRGSYNEQFF. In DNA, the CDR3 is TGTGCCAGTACCTCTAGGGGCTCCTACAATGAGCAGTTCTTC.

The chain uses TRBV6-9 and TRBJ2-1; no firm D call. Trimming removed 2 bases at V and 8 bases at J, with 19 bases between. CDR1 is MNHGY and CDR2 is SVAAGI in the germline V gene. The CDR3 covers 16 residues. CDR3 DNA sequence: TGTGCCAGCAGTTATAACCGTATGGGCCCTTGGGATGAGCAGTTCTTC. This sequence encodes CASSYNRMGPWDEQFF.

The sample holds many counts of this clonotype. The V and J genes are TRBV7-2 and TRBJ2-7, with 8 bases that match TRBD2. Germline trimming cut 1 base from V and 3 bases from J; bases unmatched to any gene: 5. Germline CDR1 SGHTA, CDR2 FQGNSA. The CDR3 sequence is 15 residues long. CDR3 residues: CASSLEGLADYEQYF. For the CDR3, the DNA is TGTGCCAGCAGCTTAGAAGGACTAGCAGACTACGAGCAGTACTTC.

This clonotype was detected only a few times. This sequence joins TRBV28 and TRBJ2-2; D is possibly TRBD1 or TRBD2 (6 bases each). Germline V gene sequence: CDR1 MDHEN, CDR2 SYDVKM. Trimming pared 3 bases from V and 9 bases from J, leaving 8 bases between. This CDR3 is built from 12 residues. The CDR3 DNA reads as TGTGCCAGCAGTTTCGGGGGCCGGGAGCTGTTTTTT. As protein: CASSFGGRELFF.

The chain combines TRBV6-1 with TRBJ1-5; D gene ambiguous. This CDR3 spans 14 amino acids. Germline values: CDR1 MNHNS, CDR2 SASEGT. V lost 6 bases, J lost 0 bases, and 9 bases lay in between. In DNA, the CDR3 is TGTGCCAGCAGAGAAATCTATAGCAATCAGCCCCAGCATTTT. This gives the protein CASREIYSNQPQHF.

In its sample, this clonotype was seen a few times. The chain recombines TRBV2 with TRBJ1-1, with 7 bases fitting TRBD1. The CDR3 runs 13 residues. V shed 9 bases and J 1 base; nucleotides not matched to a gene: 5. Germline CDR1 and CDR2: SNHLY and FYNNEI. CDR3: CASPGTANTEAFF. The CDR3 DNA reads as TGTGCCAGTCCCGGGACAGCGAACACTGAAGCTTTCTTT.